The TCR beta chain described here comes from a study of tissue-resident memory T cells in lung cancer (dated by TCRdb to between 2018 and 2021). Broadly, across the study: Paired tumor TRM and tumor non-TRM populations from roughly eleven lung cancer patients were compared by TCR beta-chain sequencing. The full study reports these points: Expanded clonotypes accounted for around 75% of tumor TRM repertoires on average, versus approximately 54% of tumor non-TRM repertoires. Compared with tumor non-TRM cells, tumor TRM cells had a significantly more restricted TCR repertoire, with lower Shannon-Wiener and inverse Simpson diversity.

CDR1 and CDR2 are drawn from the germline V gene: SGHDT, YYEEEE. V is clipped by 0 bases and J by 0 bases, and the sequence between their germline boundaries is 10 bases long. The CDR3, cysteine through phenylalanine, is 15 amino acids long. CDR3 DNA is the only sequence kept; it has 45 bases, read in frame from the first base. The sequencer was an Illumina MiSeq. Unique molecular identifiers were built into the TCR sequencing libraries, which were indexed using TruSeq single indexes. The published analysis was carried out like this. With default settings for both tools, TCR reads were mapped and error-corrected using MIGEC v1.2.7 and then analyzed using VDJtools v1.1.7. Repertoire diversity was quantified with Shannon-Wiener and inverse Simpson indices computed in VDJtools. Expanded TCRbeta clonotypes were defined by a frequency threshold of at least three. Wilcoxon rank-sum tests across about ten patients were used for statistical comparisons of TCR diversity between tumor TRM and non-TRM populations. TCRdb trimmed public reads at Q25 via fastp, called clones via MiXCR and kept in-frame beta chains. Every CDR3 protein is listed once, alongside the most common genes and DNA of its rows. TCRdb assigned the V and J calls; the authors' analysis was not used. The sample records 400 to 450 distinct CDR3 sequences, about 17% of which are singletons. Around 45% of the sample lies in the top ten.

Sorting of CD8+ T cells according to CD103 expression was performed on a BD FACSAria-II, with the sorted cells collected directly into ice-cold TRIzol LS reagent. Lung tumor tissue was collected fresh at the time of surgical resection. Fresh cells were Fc receptor-blocked, then stained for CD45, CD4, CD3, CD8A and CD103, with DAPI used for live/dead discrimination. A miRNeasy kit was used to purify total RNA from the sorted CD103+ and CD103- CD8+ T cells. CD103 expression was used to sort tumor-infiltrating CD8+ cytotoxic T cells, separating tissue-resident memory (TRM) cells from non-TRM cells. The donors were lung cancer patients whose disease was treatment-naive. Patients with respiratory malignancies who were newly diagnosed and untreated were recruited prospectively after referral. This clonotype occurred a few times. Its recognized antigen is unknown. No per-base quality is available; no much larger clone lies one base away.

The sequenced sample was CD103- CD8+ T cells from lung tumor tissue. The sample's cell subset or site label is to be understood as: non-TRM CD8+ CTLs. The rearranged segments are TRBV5-6 and TRBJ2-7; the D gene is unclear. The source is a human donor with treatment-naive lung cancer (subtype not recorded). The CDR3 here reads CASSLGTLPSYEQYF. The bases are TGTGCCAGCAGCTTGGGTACCCTACCCTCCTACGAGCAGTACTTC.